These 3 T cell receptor beta chains came from one sample sequenced in a study of blood T cell repertoires in COVID-19. The table came from immunoSEQ multiplex PCR; TCRdb's copy has only in-frame clones and leaves some out. This repertoire shows about 24,000 clones, about 90% found once; its top ten account for approximately 30%. Material for sequencing was peripheral blood. All receptors come from a man between 65 and 85 years old with active COVID-19.

The chain is built from TRBV7-3 and TRBJ1-2, with D maybe TRBD1 (5 bases). Germline lookup yields CDR1 SGHTA and CDR2 FQGTGA. There are 13 residues in the CDR3. The V gene lost 1 base and the J gene lost 4 bases, with 7 bases spanning the gap. CDR3 in DNA: TGTGCCAGCAGCTTAAACGGGGGCTATGGCTACACCTTC. It yields the protein CASSLNGGYGYTF.

The chain has TRBV18 and TRBJ2-2; the match to TRBD2 covers 14 bases. The CDR3 runs to 16 residues. Germline V gives CDR1 KGHSH, CDR2 LQKENI. Losses at the gene ends were 6 bases for V and 4 bases for J; bases not matched to a gene: 4. The CDR3 bases are TGTGCCAGCTCTCTGGGACTAGCGGGGGCCACCGGGGAGCTGTTTTTT. Its protein product is CASSLGLAGATGELFF. Full variable domain (missing parts from reference TRBV18 and TRBJ2-2): NAGVMQNPRHLVRRRGQEARLRCSPMKGHSHVYWYRQLPEEGLKFMVYLQKENIIDESGMPKERFSAEFPKEGPSILRIQQVVRGDSAAYFCASSLGLAGATGELFFGEGSRLTVL.

The J gene is TRBJ2-3, the V gene TRBV10-3; D remains ambiguous. The germline CDR1 and CDR2 sequences are ENHRY and SYGVKD. The CDR3 covers 13 residues. The V and J ends lost 7 bases and 0 bases respectively, with 8 bases between them. This chain's CDR3 is CAIKPQSTDTQYF. CDR3 DNA: TGTGCCATCAAACCCCAGAGCACAGATACGCAGTATTTT.